A selection of T cell receptor beta chains follows, all from one sample in a study of T cells expressing NK-cell markers. TCRdb reprocessed the 5' RACE reads, with one entry per CDR3 protein and no DNA. This table lists under 500,000 distinct CDR3 sequences. Specimen: blood T cells: a sorted CD56 or NKG2C T cell subset, CD4+ or CD8+ T cells, or bulk PBMC T cells (not recorded which). These TCRs come from a woman aged 18-69 years in good health. The CDR3 runs from the conserved cysteine through the conserved F or W.

CDR3 length	J gene	V gene	CDR3 protein
14	TRBJ2-3	TRBV20-1	CSARVSGGADTQYF
13	TRBJ2-7	TRBV5-8	CASSFGAYYEQYF
14	TRBJ2-4	TRBV15	CATSRGQGGYIQYF
15	TRBJ1-2	TRBV10-2	CASSEGGLGLYGYTF
14	TRBJ2-7	TRBV20-1	CSARSRDRVKEQYF
12	TRBJ2-1	TRBV9	CASSGSNNEQFF
19	TRBJ2-1	TRBV6-2/TRBV6-3	CASSYSRDDFVPQNNEQFF
13	TRBJ1-1	TRBV29-1	CSVVEGPNTEAFF
14	TRBJ2-3	TRBV18	CASSPPFYTDTQYF
15	TRBJ1-6	TRBV12-3/TRBV12-4	CASSLYGSRSSPLHF
17	TRBJ2-5	TRBV28	CASSLGTLRAFQETQYF
14	TRBJ2-3	TRBV5-1	CASSTGVRGDTQYF
14	TRBJ2-3	TRBV6-1	CASSLGGTTDTQYF
13	TRBJ2-2	TRBV12-3/TRBV12-4	CASSLLKRGELFF
11	TRBJ2-1	TRBV30	CAWTTLGTPFF
17	TRBJ2-1	TRBV5-1	CASSVGTSGGYYNEQFF
17	TRBJ2-1	TRBV24-1	CATSAQRGGDRDNEQFF
17	TRBJ1-6	TRBV6-5	CASRLGTGSSYNSPLHF
12	TRBJ2-1	TRBV20-1	CSARVGYNEQFF
16	TRBJ2-3	TRBV18	CASSPGLAGSTDTQYF
15	TRBJ2-2	TRBV4-3	CASSQRELGTGELFF
14	TRBJ2-3	TRBV29-1	CSVEGGGRTDTQYF
14	TRBJ1-5	TRBV25-1	CASSGTSGHRAQHF
15	TRBJ1-1	TRBV5-1	CASSPRDRVNTEAFF
17	TRBJ2-1	TRBV4-2	CASSQVTAGVVGGEQFF
12	TRBJ2-2	TRBV7-2	CASTTEPGELFF
13	TRBJ1-2	TRBV5-1	CASRGDSYDGYTF
20	TRBJ1-4	TRBV20-1	CSARDGSTPGHSISNEKLFF
17	TRBJ2-2	TRBV10-3	CAIRAGLAGANTGELFF
12	TRBJ1-5	TRBV12-3/TRBV12-4	CASGDGYQPQHF
14	TRBJ1-6	TRBV12-3/TRBV12-4	CASSPQGLNSPLHF
15	TRBJ1-5	TRBV11-2	CASSENAGLGQPQHF
15	TRBJ2-1	TRBV7-2	CASSLGGLAYGEQFF
11	TRBJ2-1	TRBV27	CASKETGGLFF
16	TRBJ2-1	TRBV4-1	CASSPGTSGGANEQFF
16	TRBJ2-1	TRBV6-4	CASSRTSGTLYNEQFF
16	TRBJ2-3	TRBV5-1	CASSSLAGGLADTQYF
15	TRBJ2-1	TRBV29-1	CSAGHPGPAGNEQFF
19	TRBJ2-3	TRBV4-2	CASSLDSGLAGVHADTQYF
15	TRBJ1-6	TRBV4-3	CASSQDTGTGSPLHF
14	TRBJ2-3	TRBV6-2/TRBV6-3	CASRRGASTDTQYF
15	TRBJ2-7	TRBV20-1	CSASWYRAGLYEQYF
15	TRBJ1-5	TRBV9	CASSVGGQAGQPQHF
14	TRBJ2-2	TRBV10-2	CASSGSTGAGELFF
15	TRBJ1-5	TRBV6-2/TRBV6-3	CASRGRGFSNQPQHF
16	TRBJ1-2	TRBV10-3	CAISPAVGQGFYGYTF
14	TRBJ2-1	TRBV11-2	CASSLGAGAWEQFF
14	TRBJ2-3	TRBV12-3/TRBV12-4	CASSGDSRTDTQYF
14	TRBJ2-7	TRBV28	CASRSGGQSYEQYF